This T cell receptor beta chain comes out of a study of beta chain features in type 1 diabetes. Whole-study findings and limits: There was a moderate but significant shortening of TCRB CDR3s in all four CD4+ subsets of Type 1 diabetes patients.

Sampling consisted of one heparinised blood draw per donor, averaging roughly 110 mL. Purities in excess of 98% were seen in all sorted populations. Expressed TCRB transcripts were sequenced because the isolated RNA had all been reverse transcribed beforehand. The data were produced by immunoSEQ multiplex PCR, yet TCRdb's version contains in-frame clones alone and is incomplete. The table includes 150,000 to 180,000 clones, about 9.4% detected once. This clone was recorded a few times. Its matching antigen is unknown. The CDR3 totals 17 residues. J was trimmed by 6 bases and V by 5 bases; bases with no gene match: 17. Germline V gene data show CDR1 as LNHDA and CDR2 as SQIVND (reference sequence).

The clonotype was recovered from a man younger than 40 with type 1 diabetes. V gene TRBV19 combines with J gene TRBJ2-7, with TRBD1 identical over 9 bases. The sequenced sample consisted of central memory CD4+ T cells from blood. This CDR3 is CASSRAPGQGIAGEQYF. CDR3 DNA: TGTGCCAGTAGTCGGGCACCGGGACAGGGTATCGCCGGCGAGCAGTACTTC.